This entry is about one T cell receptor (beta chain). The data originate from a study of blood T cell repertoires in COVID-19. Overall study: T cells, B-cell-depleted T cells, or PBMCs provided the cDNA or gDNA that served as material.

Clones were read by immunoSEQ multiplex PCR, and TCRdb kept only the in-frame ones, dropping some. In the table there are 360,000 or so clones, around 92% of which are singletons. Participant-given clinical history determined each cohort assignment. This CDR3 is built from 17 residues. Germline CDR1 and CDR2: LGHNA and YNFKEQ. J lost 6 bases, V lost 0 bases, and 8 bases had no gene match. Input material: PBMCs or T cells enriched from blood (not recorded which). The gene calls are TRBV4-2 and TRBJ1-6, with 7 bases aligning to TRBD1. The source of this sequence is a woman aged 30 to 39 who had recovered from COVID-19. CDR3 amino acids: CASSQDVEGASNSPLHF. The CDR3 region has the DNA TGTGCCAGCAGCCAAGATGTGGAGGGGGCGAGTAATTCACCCCTCCACTTT.